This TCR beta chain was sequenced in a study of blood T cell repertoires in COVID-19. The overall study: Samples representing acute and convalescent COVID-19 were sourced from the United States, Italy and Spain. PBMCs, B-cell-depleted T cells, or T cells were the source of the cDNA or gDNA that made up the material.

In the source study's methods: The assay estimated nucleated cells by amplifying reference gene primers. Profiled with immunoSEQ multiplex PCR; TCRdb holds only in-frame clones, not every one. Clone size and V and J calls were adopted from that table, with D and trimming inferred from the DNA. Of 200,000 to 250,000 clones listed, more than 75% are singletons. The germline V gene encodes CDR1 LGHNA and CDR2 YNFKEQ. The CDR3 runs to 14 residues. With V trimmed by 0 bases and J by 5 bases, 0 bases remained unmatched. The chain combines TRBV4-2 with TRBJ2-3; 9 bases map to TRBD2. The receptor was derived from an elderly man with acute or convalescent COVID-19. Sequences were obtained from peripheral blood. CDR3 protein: CASSQDSGRDTQYF. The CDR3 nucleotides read TGTGCCAGCAGCCAAGATAGCGGGAGAGATACGCAGTATTTT.